This T cell receptor (beta chain) was identified during a study of blood T cell repertoires in COVID-19. In the study overall: Samples came from the United States, Italy and Spain, spanning acute and convalescent COVID-19. In each case, the material was cDNA or gDNA derived from T cells, B-cell-depleted T cells, or PBMCs.

CDR1 and CDR2 (germline): KGHSH, LQKENI. Losses at the gene ends were 4 bases for V and 5 bases for J; bases not matched to a gene: 2. The CDR3 has 14 residues. Under the authors' procedure: Amplification from reference gene primers served as the basis for estimated nucleated cell counts. Clones were read by immunoSEQ multiplex PCR, and TCRdb kept only the in-frame ones, dropping some. V, J and clone size derive from that table, while D and trimming were established from the DNA sequence. The sample lists fewer than 200,000 clones, about 78% occurring once. In this sample, this clone turned up a few times.

What was sequenced was peripheral blood. This chain uses TRBV18 with TRBJ1-6; TRBD1 agrees at 7 bases. This TCR came from a woman in her fifties or sixties with active or convalescent COVID-19. The CDR3 coding sequence is TGTGCCAGCTCACTCGGGACAGATAATTCACCCCTCCACTTT. Translating it yields CASSLGTDNSPLHF. Variable domain in full (rest from reference TRBV18 and TRBJ1-6): NAGVMQNPRHLVRRRGQEARLRCSPMKGHSHVYWYRQLPEEGLKFMVYLQKENIIDESGMPKERFSAEFPKEGPSILRIQQVVRGDSAAYFCASSLGTDNSPLHFGNGTRLTVT.